A single sample is the source of the 30 T cell receptor beta chains below, sequenced in a study of CXCR3-negative and CXCR3-positive naive CD8 T cells. General study findings and limits: The study found more hydrophobic TRB CDR3s in CXCR3-positive naive cells than in CXCR3-negative naive cells.

For these TCRs, the target antigens are not known. With UMI labels, 5' RACE was used to prepare the TRB cDNA libraries. One entry per CDR3 protein, without DNA, is what TCRdb gives after re-calling the 5' RACE reads. The sample has 150,000 or so distinct CDR3 sequences. Sequences were obtained from naive CXCR3+ CD8+ T cells from blood. As for subset: CD45RO-CCR7+CD27+CD95- naive CD8+ T cells expressing CXCR3 (TNR3+). The receptors were gathered from a human donor in good health. Some clones in this sample may be carry-over from other donors' samples.

The chain carries TRBV27 and TRBJ2-7; TCRdb proposes TRBD1, but this gene call is untestable without DNA. Germline values: CDR1 MNHEY, CDR2 SMNVEV (reference sequence). The CDR3 consists of 14 residues. CDR3 residues: CASIGTSYSYEQYF.

This chain links TRBV5-5 with TRBJ2-1; checking the TCRdb D call of TRBD2 is not possible without DNA. The CDR3 is 15 residues long. The germline V gene has CDR1 SGHKS and CDR2 YYEKEE (reference sequence). The CDR3 protein is CASSPAGAGYNEQFF.

The chain is built from TRBV7-8 and TRBJ2-3; TCRdb returns TRBD1, unconfirmable since there is no DNA. CDR1 is SGHVS, CDR2 FQNEAQ, per germline. The CDR3 is made up of 16 amino acids. Here the CDR3 reads CASSLDLGQSTDTQYF.

The chain employs TRBV5-6 and TRBJ2-4; TCRdb's D call of TRBD2 is untestable without DNA. Germline lookup yields CDR1 SGHDT and CDR2 YYEEEE. The length of the CDR3 is 15 residues. Here the CDR3 reads CASTGGGRHKNIQYF.

The chain uses TRBV20-1 and TRBJ2-1; TCRdb selects TRBD1, and the lack of DNA leaves this call unchecked. The CDR3 is 13 residues long. Germline loops: CDR1 DFQATT, CDR2 SNEGSKA (reference sequence). CDR3 sequence reads: CSARAGIFNEQFF.

J is TRBJ1-1 and V is TRBV6-5. Germline lookup yields CDR1 MNHEY and CDR2 SVGAGI. CDR3 size: 16 residues. Here the CDR3 reads CASSYSTGPLGTEAFF.

This sequence joins TRBV4-1 and TRBJ2-1; TCRdb lists TRBD2, though no DNA is available to test this call. The CDR3 totals 17 residues. Germline V gives CDR1 MGHRA, CDR2 YSYEKL. This CDR3 reads CASSAAGGLVSYNEQFF.

The V call is TRBV15, the J call TRBJ2-5; TCRdb calls TRBD2, which cannot be checked without DNA. CDR3 size: 15 residues. Germline V gene lookup returns CDR1 LNHNV and CDR2 YYDKDF (reference sequence). CDR3 in amino acids: CATSSQKTREETQYF.

The chain links TRBV7-9 to TRBJ2-1; TCRdb designates TRBD1, a call that cannot be tested without DNA. The CDR3 contains 14 residues. CDR1 SEHNR and CDR2 FQNEAQ come from the germline V gene (reference sequence). CDR3 amino acids: CASSLTGGDNEQFF.

The rearrangement links TRBV9 to TRBJ2-3; without DNA, the TCRdb call of TRBD2 cannot be checked. The length of the CDR3 is 14 residues. Germline V gives CDR1 SGDLS, CDR2 YYNGEE. The CDR3 here is CASSARGLVDTQYF.

The CDR3 is CASSYGNEGRGVSQYF. The rearrangement joins TRBV6-5 to TRBJ2-3. This CDR3 has 16 residues. The germline V gene has CDR1 MNHEY and CDR2 SVGAGI.

The chain carries TRBV11-2 and TRBJ2-1; the TCRdb call, TRBD2, lacks DNA for checking. From germline, CDR1 is SGHAT and CDR2 FQNNGV. CDR3 length equals 18 residues. The CDR3: CASSLEAEWLAGIHEQFF.

The chain links TRBV29-1 to TRBJ2-1. The CDR3 has 16 residues. Per germline, CDR1 SQVTM and CDR2 ANQGSEA. CDR3 loop: CSASQELTNSYNEQFF.

The chain has TRBV9 and TRBJ2-1. This CDR3 spans 14 amino acids. Germline loops: CDR1 SGDLS, CDR2 YYNGEE. This chain's CDR3 is CASSVAGTYNEQFF.

The J gene is TRBJ2-7, the V gene TRBV28. This CDR3 has 12 amino acids. Germline V CDR1 and CDR2: MDHEN, SYDVKM. This CDR3 reads CASSFASTEQYF.

This chain joins TRBV27 and TRBJ2-7. The CDR3 spans 13 residues. Germline CDR1 is MNHEY and CDR2 is SMNVEV (reference sequence). The CDR3 region is CASSFTVSYEQYF.

This chain joins TRBV20-1 and TRBJ2-1. The CDR3 has 13 residues. Looked up from germline, CDR1 is DFQATT and CDR2 is SNEGSKA (reference sequence). CDR3 sequence reads: CSAREVFGNEQFF.

V and J are TRBV5-1 and TRBJ2-7; the TCRdb call, TRBD2, lacks DNA for checking. The germline V gene encodes CDR1 SGHRS and CDR2 YFSETQ. This CDR3 comprises 15 residues. Here the CDR3 reads CAGSGGQASVYEQYF.

V is TRBV29-1 and J is TRBJ2-3; no DNA is available, so the TRBD2 call from TCRdb remains unchecked. CDR1 is SQVTM, CDR2 ANQGSEA, per germline. The CDR3 covers 16 residues. The CDR3 reads CSVSGGLAGSTDTQYF.

The gene calls are TRBV7-6 and TRBJ2-2; TCRdb returns TRBD2, unconfirmable since there is no DNA. The CDR3 totals 18 residues. Looked up from germline, CDR1 is SGHVS and CDR2 is FNYEAQ. This CDR3 reads CASSFGLAGVGDTGELFF.

The J gene is TRBJ2-7, the V gene TRBV25-1; TCRdb's assignment of TRBD1 cannot be checked, as there is no DNA. CDR3 size: 14 residues. Germline V gene lookup returns CDR1 MGHDK and CDR2 SYGVNS. The CDR3 loop reads CASSETGRTYEQYF.

CDR3 protein: CASSIARGVQETQYF. The rearrangement joins TRBV19 to TRBJ2-5; TCRdb's assignment of TRBD1 cannot be checked, as there is no DNA. This CDR3 has 15 residues. CDR1 is LNHDA and CDR2 is SQIVND in the germline V gene (reference sequence). The full variable domain, its missing parts supplied by reference TRBV19 and TRBJ2-5, is DGGITQSPKYLFRKEGQNVTLSCEQNLNHDAMYWYRQDPGQGLRLIYYSQIVNDFQKGDIAEGYSVSREKKESFPLTVTSAQKNPTAFYLCASSIARGVQETQYFGPGTRLLVL.

The V gene is TRBV20-1, the J gene TRBJ2-1; TCRdb lists TRBD2, though no DNA is available to test this call. Germline CDR1 is DFQATT and CDR2 is SNEGSKA (reference sequence). The CDR3 extends over 14 amino acids. This chain's CDR3 is CSAVAGGPVNEQFF.

The V gene is TRBV5-5, the J gene TRBJ1-1; lacking DNA, the TRBD1 call made by TCRdb goes unchecked. There are 14 residues in the CDR3. Germline CDR1 SGHKS, CDR2 YYEKEE (reference sequence). The CDR3 protein is CASSLPSRGTEAFF.

The V call is TRBV7-2, the J call TRBJ1-2; the TCRdb call, TRBD1, lacks DNA for checking. In germline, CDR1 is SGHTA, CDR2 FQGNSA. CDR3 length: 13 residues. The CDR3 loop reads CASSPGGGGGYTF.

This rearrangement joins TRBV29-1 to TRBJ2-5. Germline V CDR1 and CDR2: SQVTM, ANQGSEA. The CDR3 runs 12 residues. CDR3: CSVVDHKETQYF.

V and J are TRBV28 and TRBJ2-5; the TCRdb D gene call, TRBD2, has no DNA to confirm it. Germline CDR1 is MDHEN and CDR2 is SYDVKM. The CDR3 covers 17 residues. This CDR3 reads CASSSPTSGSPEETQYF.

The rearrangement uses TRBV5-1 and TRBJ1-4; with no DNA, the TCRdb D assignment of TRBD1 cannot be verified. This CDR3 is 18 amino acids long. Germline lookup yields CDR1 SGHRS and CDR2 YFSETQ. CDR3 protein: CASSLDESGTGRKEKLFF. Full variable domain (missing parts from reference TRBV5-1 and TRBJ1-4): KAGVTQTPRYLIKTRGQQVTLSCSPISGHRSVSWYQQTPGQGLQFLFEYFSETQRNKGNFPGRFSGRQFSNSRSEMNVSTLELGDSALYLCASSLDESGTGRKEKLFFGSGTQLSVL.

The chain's CDR3 is CASSYGGGTPLYNEQFF. V is TRBV6-5 and J is TRBJ2-1; no DNA is available, so the TRBD2 call from TCRdb remains unchecked. CDR1 MNHEY and CDR2 SVGAGI come from the germline V gene. CDR3 length: 17 residues.

The chain has TRBV5-6 and TRBJ2-3. The CDR3 extends over 14 amino acids. Germline loops: CDR1 SGHDT, CDR2 YYEEEE. The CDR3 region is CASSTRTSTDTQYF.